These 8 T cell receptor beta chains were sequenced from one sample in a study of response to subunit inactivated influenza vaccine. Each CDR3 protein gets one entry after TCRdb re-called the RT-PCR reads with MiXCR. Here the sample spans over 450,000 distinct CDR3 sequences, 13% being singletons. The specimen comprised PBMCs from blood, sampled about 40 days after vaccination. The receptors stem from a man aged 50 to 60 who received an inactivated influenza vaccine.

This clonotype occurred many times. CDR3 in DNA: TGTGCCACCAGCAAACCCGGGAGAAGGGAGACCCAGTACTTC. As protein: CATSKPGRRETQYF. This rearrangement joins TRBV15 to TRBJ2-5; tentatively, D is TRBD2 (6 bases). The germline gives CDR1 LNHNV, CDR2 YYDKDF (reference sequence). The CDR3 length is 14 residues. The V gene lost 4 bases and the J gene lost 5 bases, with 14 bases spanning the gap. Combining the CDR3 with reference TRBV15 and TRBJ2-5 gives the whole variable domain DAMVIQNPRYQVTQFGKPVTLSCSQTLNHNVMYWYQQKSSQAPKLLFHYYDKDFNNEADTPDNFQSRRPNTSFCFLDIRSPGLGDTAMYLCATSKPGRRETQYFGPGTRLLVL.

In its sample, this clonotype was seen a few times. As DNA, the CDR3 is TGCGCCAGCAGCTCGGACAGGGGCAACTACGAGCAGTACTTC. This sequence encodes CASSSDRGNYEQYF. The chain has TRBV5-1 and TRBJ2-7; TRBD1 matches 9 bases. The CDR3 extends over 14 amino acids. Germline CDR1 and CDR2: SGHRS and YFSETQ. Unmatched junction bases numbered 4, after V lost 3 bases and J lost 3 bases.

The rearrangement joins TRBV28 to TRBJ2-7; 9 bases map to TRBD1. V was clipped by 6 bases and J by 6 bases; unmatched bases: 9. The CDR3 covers 14 residues. The germline CDR1 and CDR2 sequences are MDHEN and SYDVKM. In DNA, the CDR3 is TGTGCCAGCAGAAGCACAGGGGGCGCGGGCGAGCAGTACTTC. Its translation: CASRSTGGAGEQYF.

The chain employs TRBV6-1 and TRBJ1-6; D not resolved. The CDR3 has 13 residues. CDR1 is MNHNS and CDR2 is SASEGT in the germline V gene. The V end was cut by 1 base, the J end by 10 bases, with 8 bases between. CDR3: CASSEGKVSPLHF. The CDR3 DNA reads TGTGCCAGCAGTGAAGGGAAGGTCTCACCCCTCCACTTT.

This clonotype was detected only a few times. The chain is built from TRBV5-1 and TRBJ2-3, with TRBD2 matching over 9 bases. J gave up 0 bases and V 4 bases, and 6 bases lay outside the gene matches. Germline-derived CDR1 and CDR2 are SGHRS and YFSETQ. The CDR3 totals 16 residues. The DNA for the CDR3 is TGCGCCAGCAGCCGACTAGCGGATAGTAGCACAGATACGCAGTATTTT. Translating gives CASSRLADSSTDTQYF.

The chain uses TRBV20-1 and TRBJ2-7; 9 bases line up with TRBD1. Germline CDR1 is DFQATT and CDR2 is SNEGSKA (reference sequence). This CDR3 is 14 amino acids long. V gave up 6 bases and J gave up 6 bases; unmatched junction bases: 12. The CDR3 loop is CSANRDRVFGEQYF. CDR3 nucleotides: TGCAGTGCCAACCGGGACAGGGTTTTCGGCGAGCAGTACTTC.

The chain is built from TRBV7-6 and TRBJ2-7, with 7 nucleotides matching TRBD1. The germline V gene has CDR1 SGHVS and CDR2 FNYEAQ. The ends lost 6 bases at V and 0 bases at J; junction bases unmatched: 11. CDR3 length equals 16 residues. CDR3 nucleotide sequence: TGTGCCAGCAGTAACAGGGGATCTGCGGCCTCCTACGAGCAGTACTTC. This gives the protein CASSNRGSAASYEQYF. The whole variable domain, remainder taken from reference TRBV7-6 and TRBJ2-7, is GAGVSQSPRYKVTKRGQDVALRCDPISGHVSLYWYRQALGQGPEFLTYFNYEAQQDKSGLPNDRFSAERPEGSISTLTIQRTEQRDSAMYRCASSNRGSAASYEQYFGPGTRLTVT.

The rearrangement joins TRBV28 to TRBJ1-5, with a tentative D call TRBD1 (5 bases). This CDR3 spans 14 amino acids. V dropped 7 bases and J dropped 2 bases, with 12 bases sitting between them. Germline-derived CDR1 and CDR2 are MDHEN and SYDVKM. CDR3 coding DNA: TGTGCCAGCACAGGGCCGGTCGGCAATCAGCCCCAGCATTTT. The encoded protein is CASTGPVGNQPQHF.